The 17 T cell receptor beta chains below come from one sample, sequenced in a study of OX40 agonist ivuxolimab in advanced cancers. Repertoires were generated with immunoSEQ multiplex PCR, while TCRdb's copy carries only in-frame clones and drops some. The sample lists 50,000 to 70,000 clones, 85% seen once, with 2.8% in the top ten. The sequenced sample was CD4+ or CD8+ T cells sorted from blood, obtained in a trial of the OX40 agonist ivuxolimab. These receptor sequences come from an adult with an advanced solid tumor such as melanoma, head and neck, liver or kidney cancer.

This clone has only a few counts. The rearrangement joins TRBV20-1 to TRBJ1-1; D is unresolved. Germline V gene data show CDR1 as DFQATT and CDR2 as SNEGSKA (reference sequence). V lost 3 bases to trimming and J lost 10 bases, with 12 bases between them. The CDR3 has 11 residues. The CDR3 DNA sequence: TGCAGTGCTAGTCGGCAGAATGGAGCTTTCTTT. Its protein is CSASRQNGAFF.

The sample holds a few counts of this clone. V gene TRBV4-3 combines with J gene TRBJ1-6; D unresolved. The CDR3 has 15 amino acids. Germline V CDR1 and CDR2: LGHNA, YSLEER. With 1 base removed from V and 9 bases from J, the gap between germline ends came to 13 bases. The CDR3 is CASSQGSWGSSPLHF. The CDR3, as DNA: TGCGCCAGCAGCCAAGGTAGCTGGGGTTCTTCACCCCTCCACTTT.

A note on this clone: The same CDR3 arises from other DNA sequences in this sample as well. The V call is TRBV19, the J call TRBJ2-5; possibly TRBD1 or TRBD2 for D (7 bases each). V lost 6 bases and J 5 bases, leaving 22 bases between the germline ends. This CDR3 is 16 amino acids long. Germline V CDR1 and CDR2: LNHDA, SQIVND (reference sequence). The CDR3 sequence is CASRLRGAGGRETQYF. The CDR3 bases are TGTGCCAGTAGGCTCCGGGGGGCAGGGGGGCGGGAGACCCAGTACTTC.

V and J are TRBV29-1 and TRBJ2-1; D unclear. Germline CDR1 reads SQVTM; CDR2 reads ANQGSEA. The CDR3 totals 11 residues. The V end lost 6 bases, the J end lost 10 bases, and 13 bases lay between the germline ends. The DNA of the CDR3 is TGCAGCGTCCTAAGGGCACCAGAGCAGTTCTTC. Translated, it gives CSVLRAPEQFF.

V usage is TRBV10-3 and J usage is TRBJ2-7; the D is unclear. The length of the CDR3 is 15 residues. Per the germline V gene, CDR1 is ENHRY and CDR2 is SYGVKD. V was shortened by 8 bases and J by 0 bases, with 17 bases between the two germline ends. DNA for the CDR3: TGTGCCATCCGGGCCCTGGTAGGGAACTCCTACGAGCAGTACTTC. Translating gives CAIRALVGNSYEQYF.

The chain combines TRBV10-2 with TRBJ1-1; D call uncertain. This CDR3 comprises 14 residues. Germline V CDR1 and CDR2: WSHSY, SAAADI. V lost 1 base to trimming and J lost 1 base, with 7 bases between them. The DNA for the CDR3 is TGCGCCAGCAGTGAGTGGGCAAGGAACACTGAAGCTTTCTTT. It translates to CASSEWARNTEAFF.

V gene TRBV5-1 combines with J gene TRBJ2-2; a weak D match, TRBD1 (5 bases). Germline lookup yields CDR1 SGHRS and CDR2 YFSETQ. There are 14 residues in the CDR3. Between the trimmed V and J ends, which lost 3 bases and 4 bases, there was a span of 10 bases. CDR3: CASSSLTGTGELFF. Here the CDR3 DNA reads TGCGCCAGCAGCTCGCTAACAGGCACCGGGGAGCTGTTTTTT.

CDR3 nucleotides: TGTGCCAGCAGCTTAAGGGGTCACGAGCAGTACTTC. Translated, it gives CASSLRGHEQYF. V usage is TRBV7-9 and J usage is TRBJ2-7, with a possible D match to TRBD1 (5 bases). The germline V gene has CDR1 SEHNR and CDR2 FQNEAQ (reference sequence). This CDR3 region has 12 residues. V lost 2 bases to trimming and J lost 5 bases, with 7 bases between them.

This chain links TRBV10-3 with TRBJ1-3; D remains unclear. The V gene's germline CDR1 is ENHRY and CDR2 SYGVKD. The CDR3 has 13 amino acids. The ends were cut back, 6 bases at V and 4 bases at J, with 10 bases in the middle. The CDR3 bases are TGTGCCATCAGCAACCCACAGGGAAACACCATATATTTT. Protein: CAISNPQGNTIYF.

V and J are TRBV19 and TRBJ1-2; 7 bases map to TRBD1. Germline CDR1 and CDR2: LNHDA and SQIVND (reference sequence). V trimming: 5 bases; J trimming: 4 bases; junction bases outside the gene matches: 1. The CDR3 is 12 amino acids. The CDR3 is CASSWDSYGYTF. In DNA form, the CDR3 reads TGTGCCAGTAGTTGGGACAGCTATGGCTACACCTTC.

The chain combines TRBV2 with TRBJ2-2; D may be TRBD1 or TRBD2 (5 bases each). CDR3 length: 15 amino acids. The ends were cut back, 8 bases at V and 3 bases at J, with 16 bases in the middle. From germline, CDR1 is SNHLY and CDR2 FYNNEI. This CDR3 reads CASVRESGYTGELFF. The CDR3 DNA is TGTGCCAGCGTCAGGGAGTCCGGGTACACCGGGGAGCTGTTTTTT. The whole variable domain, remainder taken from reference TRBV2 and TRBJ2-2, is EPEVTQTPSHQVTQMGQEVILRCVPISNHLYFYWYRQILGQKVEFLVSFYNNEISEKSEIFDDQFSVERPDGSNFTLKIRSTKLEDSAMYFCASVRESGYTGELFFGEGSRLTVL.

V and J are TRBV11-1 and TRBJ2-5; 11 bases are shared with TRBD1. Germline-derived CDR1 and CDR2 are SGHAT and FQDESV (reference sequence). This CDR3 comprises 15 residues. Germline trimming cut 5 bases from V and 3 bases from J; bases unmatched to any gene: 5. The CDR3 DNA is TGTGCCAGCAGCAAGCCGGGACAGGGGGAAGAGACCCAGTACTTC. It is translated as CASSKPGQGEETQYF. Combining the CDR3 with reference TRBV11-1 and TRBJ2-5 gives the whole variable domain EAEVAQSPRYKITEKSQAVAFWCDPISGHATLYWYRQILGQGPELLVQFQDESVVDDSQLPKDRFSAERLKGVDSTLKIQPAELGDSAMYLCASSKPGQGEETQYFGPGTRLLVL.

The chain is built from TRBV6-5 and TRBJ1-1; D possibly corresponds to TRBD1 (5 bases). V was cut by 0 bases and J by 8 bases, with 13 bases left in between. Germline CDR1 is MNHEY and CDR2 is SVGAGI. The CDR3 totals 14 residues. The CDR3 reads CASSYSRGTAEAFF. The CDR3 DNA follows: TGTGCCAGCAGTTACTCGAGAGGGACGGCGGAAGCTTTCTTT.

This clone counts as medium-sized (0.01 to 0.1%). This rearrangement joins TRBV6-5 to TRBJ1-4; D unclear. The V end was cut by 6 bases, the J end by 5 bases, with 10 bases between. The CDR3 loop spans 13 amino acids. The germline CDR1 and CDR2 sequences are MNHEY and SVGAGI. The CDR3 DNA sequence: TGTGCCAGCAGCCTCGAGATCAATGAAAAACTGTTTTTT. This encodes CASSLEINEKLFF.

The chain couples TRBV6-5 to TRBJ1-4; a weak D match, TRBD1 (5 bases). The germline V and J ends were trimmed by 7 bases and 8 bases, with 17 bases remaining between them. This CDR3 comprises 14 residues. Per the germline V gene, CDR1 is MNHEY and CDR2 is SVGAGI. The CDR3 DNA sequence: TGTGCCAGCAACTCCCAGGGACGGCGCGAAAAACTGTTTTTT. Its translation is CASNSQGRREKLFF.

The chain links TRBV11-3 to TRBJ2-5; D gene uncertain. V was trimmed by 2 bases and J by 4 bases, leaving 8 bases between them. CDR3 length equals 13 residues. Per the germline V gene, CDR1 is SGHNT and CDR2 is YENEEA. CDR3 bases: TGTGCCAGCAGCTTACACGGGCTAGAGACCCAGTACTTC. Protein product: CASSLHGLETQYF. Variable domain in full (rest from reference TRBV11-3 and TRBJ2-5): EAGVVQSPRYKIIEKKQPVAFWCNPISGHNTLYWYLQNLGQGPELLIRYENEEAVDDSQLPKDRFSAERLKGVDSTLKIQPAELGDSAVYLCASSLHGLETQYFGPGTRLLVL.

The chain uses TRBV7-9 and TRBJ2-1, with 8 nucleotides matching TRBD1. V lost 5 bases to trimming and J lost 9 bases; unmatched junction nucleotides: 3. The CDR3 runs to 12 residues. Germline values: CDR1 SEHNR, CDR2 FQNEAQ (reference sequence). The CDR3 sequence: CASSRTGSEQFF. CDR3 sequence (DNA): TGTGCCAGCAGCCGGACAGGGTCTGAGCAGTTCTTC.